The rows below give T cell receptor beta chains drawn from one sample of a study of blood T cell repertoires in COVID-19. Clones were read by immunoSEQ multiplex PCR, and TCRdb kept only the in-frame ones, dropping some. In the table there are about 240,000 clones, around 88% of which are singletons. The sample taken for sequencing was peripheral blood. Source of these receptors: a man older than 75 with acute or convalescent COVID-19. CDR3s include the opening cysteine and the closing phenylalanine or tryptophan. Fields, in order: V gene, CDR3 length, J gene, clone size, D gene, CDR3 DNA, CDR3 protein. A D gene is named only where the DNA matches it firmly. Rows give clone size only sometimes, using once, few, many, or a class for an expanded clone.

v_gene: TRBV28
len: 13
j_gene: TRBJ1-1
abundance: .
d_gene: .
CDR3nt: TGTGCCATCGCGAGAAATATAAACACTGAAGCTTTCTTT
CDR3aa: CAIARNINTEAFF

v_gene: TRBV28
len: 14
j_gene: TRBJ1-1
abundance: .
d_gene: .
CDR3nt: TGTGCCAGCAGCTTGAACCCGCTAGGCCTAGAAGCTTTCTTT
CDR3aa: CASSLNPLGLEAFF

v_gene: TRBV27
len: 22
j_gene: TRBJ2-7
abundance: .
d_gene: TRBD2
CDR3nt: TGTGCCAGCAGTTTATATAACGTTGGCCGTAGGGTTGGACTAGCGGGAGAGCACGAGCAGTACTTC
CDR3aa: CASSLYNVGRRVGLAGEHEQYF

v_gene: TRBV2
len: 15
j_gene: TRBJ1-5
abundance: .
d_gene: .
CDR3nt: TGTGCCAGCAGGGAAATGGGCGGGAGCAATCAGCCCCAGCATTTT
CDR3aa: CASREMGGSNQPQHF

v_gene: TRBV11-3
len: 16
j_gene: TRBJ2-3
abundance: .
d_gene: TRBD2
CDR3nt: TGTGCCAGCAGCTTAAAGTTAGCGGGGGGGCCAAATACGCAGTATTTT
CDR3aa: CASSLKLAGGPNTQYF

v_gene: TRBV29-1
len: 14
j_gene: TRBJ2-3
abundance: once
d_gene: .
CDR3nt: TGCAGCGTCGCTACCGGGTCCCGCACAGATACGCAGTATTTT
CDR3aa: CSVATGSRTDTQYF

v_gene: TRBV19
len: 14
j_gene: TRBJ2-1
abundance: .
d_gene: .
CDR3nt: TGTGCCAGTAGTACCCAAGGACAGTCGAGTGAGCAGTTCTTC
CDR3aa: CASSTQGQSSEQFF

v_gene: TRBV9
len: 19
j_gene: TRBJ1-4
abundance: .
d_gene: .
CDR3nt: TGTGCCAGCAGCCCTAGGGGCGGGGCAGCGGAGGCAACTAATGAAAAACTGTTTTTT
CDR3aa: CASSPRGGAAEATNEKLFF

v_gene: TRBV28
len: 17
j_gene: TRBJ1-1
abundance: .
d_gene: .
CDR3nt: TGTGCCAGCAGTTTATTATGGAGGGGCAGACAACACACTGAAGCTTTCTTT
CDR3aa: CASSLLWRGRQHTEAFF

v_gene: TRBV6-6
len: 16
j_gene: TRBJ1-6
abundance: .
d_gene: .
CDR3nt: TGTGCCAGCAGTTACTCGAGAGGGCAGTCTAATTCACCCCTCCACTTT
CDR3aa: CASSYSRGQSNSPLHF

v_gene: TRBV2
len: 18
j_gene: TRBJ2-6
abundance: .
d_gene: TRBD1
CDR3nt: TGTGCCAGCACCCCGGGACAGGGGACCTTCTCTGGGGCCAACGTCCTGACTTTC
CDR3aa: CASTPGQGTFSGANVLTF